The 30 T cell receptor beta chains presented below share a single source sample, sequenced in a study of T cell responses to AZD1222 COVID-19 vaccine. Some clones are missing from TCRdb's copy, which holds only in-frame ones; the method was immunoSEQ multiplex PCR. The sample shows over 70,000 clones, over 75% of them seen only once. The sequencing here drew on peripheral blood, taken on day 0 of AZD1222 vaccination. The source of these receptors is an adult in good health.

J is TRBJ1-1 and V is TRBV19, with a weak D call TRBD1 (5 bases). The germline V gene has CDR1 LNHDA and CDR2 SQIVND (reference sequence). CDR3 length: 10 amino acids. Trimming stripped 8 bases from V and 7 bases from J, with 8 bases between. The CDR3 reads CASRDSEAFF. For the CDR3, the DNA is TGTGCCAGTCGAGACAGTGAAGCTTTCTTT.

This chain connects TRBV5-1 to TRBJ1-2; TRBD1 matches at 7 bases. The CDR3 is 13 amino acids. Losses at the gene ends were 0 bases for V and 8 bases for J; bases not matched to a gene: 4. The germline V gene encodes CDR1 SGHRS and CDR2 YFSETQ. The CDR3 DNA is TGCGCCAGCAGCTTGGAAGGGGGCGGCGGCTACACCTTC. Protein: CASSLEGGGGYTF.

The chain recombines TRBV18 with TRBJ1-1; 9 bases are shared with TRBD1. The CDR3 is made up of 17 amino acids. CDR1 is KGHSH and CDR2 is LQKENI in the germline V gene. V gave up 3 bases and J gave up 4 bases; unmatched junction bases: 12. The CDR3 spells CASSPRTGALRSTEAFF. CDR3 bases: TGTGCCAGCTCACCCCGGACAGGGGCTCTCCGGAGCACTGAAGCTTTCTTT.

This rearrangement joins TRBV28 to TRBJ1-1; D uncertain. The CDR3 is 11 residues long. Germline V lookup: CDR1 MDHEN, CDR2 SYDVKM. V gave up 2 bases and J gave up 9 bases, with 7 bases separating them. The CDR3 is CASSLGRQAFF. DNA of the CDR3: TGTGCCAGCAGTTTAGGTAGACAAGCTTTCTTT. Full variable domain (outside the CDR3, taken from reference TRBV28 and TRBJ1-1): DVKVTQSSRYLVKRTGEKVFLECVQDMDHENMFWYRQDPGLGLRLIYFSYDVKMKEKGDIPEGYSVSREKKERFSLILESASTNQTSMYLCASSLGRQAFFGQGTRLTVV.

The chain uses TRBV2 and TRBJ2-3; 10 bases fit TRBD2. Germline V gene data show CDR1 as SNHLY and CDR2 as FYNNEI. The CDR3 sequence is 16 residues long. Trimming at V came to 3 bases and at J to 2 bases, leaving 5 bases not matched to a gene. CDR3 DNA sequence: TGTGCCAGCAGTGAGTGGACTAGCGGTTACACAGATACGCAGTATTTT. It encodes CASSEWTSGYTDTQYF.

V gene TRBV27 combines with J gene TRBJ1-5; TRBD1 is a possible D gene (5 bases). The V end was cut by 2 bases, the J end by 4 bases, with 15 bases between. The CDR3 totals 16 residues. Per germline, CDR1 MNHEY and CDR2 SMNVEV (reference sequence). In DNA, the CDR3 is TGTGCCAGCAGTTTAAACCCCCCGGGGACGAATCAGCCCCAGCATTTT. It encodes CASSLNPPGTNQPQHF.

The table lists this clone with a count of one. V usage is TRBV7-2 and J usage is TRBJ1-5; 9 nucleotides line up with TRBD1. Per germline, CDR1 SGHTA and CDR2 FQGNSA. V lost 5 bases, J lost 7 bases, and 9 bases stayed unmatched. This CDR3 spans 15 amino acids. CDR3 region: CASSREDRGGQPQHF. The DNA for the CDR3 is TGTGCCAGCAGCCGGGAGGACAGGGGAGGACAGCCCCAGCATTTT.

CDR3 loop: CASSLTGTGGLKEKLFF. The CDR3 DNA is TGTGCCAGCAGCTTGACCGGGACAGGGGGCTTGAAGGAAAAACTGTTTTTT. This chain connects TRBV5-6 to TRBJ1-4; 12 nucleotides align to TRBD1. The trim removed 1 base at V and 8 bases at J, leaving 9 bases unmatched. There are 17 residues in the CDR3. The germline V gene encodes CDR1 SGHDT and CDR2 YYEEEE.

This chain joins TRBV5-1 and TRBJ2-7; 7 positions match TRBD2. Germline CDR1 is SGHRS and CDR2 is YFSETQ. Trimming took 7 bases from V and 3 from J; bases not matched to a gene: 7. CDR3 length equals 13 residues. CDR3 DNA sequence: TGCGCCAGCGCCGCGGGAGCCAGCTACGAGCAGTACTTC. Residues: CASAAGASYEQYF.

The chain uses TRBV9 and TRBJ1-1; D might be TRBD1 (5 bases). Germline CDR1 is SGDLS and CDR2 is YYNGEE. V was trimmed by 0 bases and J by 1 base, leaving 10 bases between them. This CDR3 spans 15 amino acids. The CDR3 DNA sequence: TGTGCCAGCAGCGTAGATGGGACGAGGAACACTGAAGCTTTCTTT. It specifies CASSVDGTRNTEAFF. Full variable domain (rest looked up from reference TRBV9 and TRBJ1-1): DSGVTQTPKHLITATGQRVTLRCSPRSGDLSVYWYQQSLDQGLQFLIQYYNGEERAKGNILERFSAQQFPDLHSELNLSSLELGDSALYFCASSVDGTRNTEAFFGQGTRLTVV.

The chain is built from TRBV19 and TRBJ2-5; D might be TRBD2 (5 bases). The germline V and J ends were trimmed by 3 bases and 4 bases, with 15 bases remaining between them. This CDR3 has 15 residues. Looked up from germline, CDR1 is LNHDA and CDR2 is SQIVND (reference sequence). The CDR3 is CASSISGLAGETQYF. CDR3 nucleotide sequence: TGTGCCAGTAGTATCAGCGGCCTCGCAGGAGAGACCCAGTACTTC.

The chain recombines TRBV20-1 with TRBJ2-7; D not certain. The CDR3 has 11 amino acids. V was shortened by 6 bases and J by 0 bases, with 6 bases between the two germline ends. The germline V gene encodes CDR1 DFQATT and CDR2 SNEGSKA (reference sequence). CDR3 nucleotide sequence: TGCAGTGCCCCTTCCTCCTACGAGCAGTACTTC. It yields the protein CSAPSSYEQYF.

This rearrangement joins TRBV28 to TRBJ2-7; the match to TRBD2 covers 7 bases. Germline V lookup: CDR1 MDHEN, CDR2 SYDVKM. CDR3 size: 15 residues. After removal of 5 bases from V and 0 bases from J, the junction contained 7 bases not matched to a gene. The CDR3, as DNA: TGTGCCAGCAGTCTCACTAGCGCACCCTCCTACGAGCAGTACTTC. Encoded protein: CASSLTSAPSYEQYF.

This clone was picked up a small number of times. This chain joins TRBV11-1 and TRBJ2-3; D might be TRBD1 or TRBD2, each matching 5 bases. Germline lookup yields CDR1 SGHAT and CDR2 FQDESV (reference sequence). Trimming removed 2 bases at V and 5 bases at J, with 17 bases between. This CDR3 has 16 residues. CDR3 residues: CASSLRDPYGVDTQYF. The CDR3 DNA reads TGTGCCAGCAGCTTAAGGGACCCCTATGGTGTAGATACGCAGTATTTT.

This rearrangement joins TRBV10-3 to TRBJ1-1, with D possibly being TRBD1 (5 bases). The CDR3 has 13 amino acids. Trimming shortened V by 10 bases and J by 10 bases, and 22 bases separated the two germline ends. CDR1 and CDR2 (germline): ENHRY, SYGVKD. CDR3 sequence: CATGGLGKGVAFF. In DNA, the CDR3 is TGTGCCACGGGGGGGTTGGGGAAGGGCGTAGCTTTCTTT.

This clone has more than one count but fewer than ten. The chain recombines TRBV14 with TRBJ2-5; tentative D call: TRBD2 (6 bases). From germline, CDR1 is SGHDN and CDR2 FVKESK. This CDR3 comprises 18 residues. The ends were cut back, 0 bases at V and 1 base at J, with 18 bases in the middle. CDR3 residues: CASSQELGVADIQETQYF. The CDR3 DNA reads TGTGCCAGCAGCCAAGAACTCGGGGTAGCGGATATCCAAGAGACCCAGTACTTC.

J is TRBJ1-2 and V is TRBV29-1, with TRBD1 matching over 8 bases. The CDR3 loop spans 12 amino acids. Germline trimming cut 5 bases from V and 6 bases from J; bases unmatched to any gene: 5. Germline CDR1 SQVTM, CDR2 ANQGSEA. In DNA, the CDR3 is TGCAGCGTTTCGACAGGGGAAGATGGCTACACCTTC. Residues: CSVSTGEDGYTF.

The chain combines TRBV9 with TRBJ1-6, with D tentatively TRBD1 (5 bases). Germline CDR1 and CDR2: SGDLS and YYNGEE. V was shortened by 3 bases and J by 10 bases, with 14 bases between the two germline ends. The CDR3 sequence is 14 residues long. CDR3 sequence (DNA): TGTGCCAGCAGCGGCAGGGAAACGGGATCACCCCTCCACTTT. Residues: CASSGRETGSPLHF.

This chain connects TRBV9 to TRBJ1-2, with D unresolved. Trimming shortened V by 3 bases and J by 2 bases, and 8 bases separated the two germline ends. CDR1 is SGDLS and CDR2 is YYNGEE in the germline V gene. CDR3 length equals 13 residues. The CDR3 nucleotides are TGTGCCAGCAGCGAGGACGAAAACTATGGCTACACCTTC. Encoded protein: CASSEDENYGYTF.

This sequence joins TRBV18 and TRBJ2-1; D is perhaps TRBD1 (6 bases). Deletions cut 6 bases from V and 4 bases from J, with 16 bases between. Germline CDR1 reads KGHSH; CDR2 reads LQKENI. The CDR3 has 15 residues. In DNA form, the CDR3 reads TGTGCCAGCTCCCTAGACAGGTGGGGATACAATGAGCAGTTCTTC. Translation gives CASSLDRWGYNEQFF. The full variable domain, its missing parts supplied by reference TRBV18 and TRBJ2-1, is NAGVMQNPRHLVRRRGQEARLRCSPMKGHSHVYWYRQLPEEGLKFMVYLQKENIIDESGMPKERFSAEFPKEGPSILRIQQVVRGDSAAYFCASSLDRWGYNEQFFGPGTRLTVL.

The CDR3 protein is CASSVAQGGTDTQYF. The CDR3 nucleotides are TGTGCCAGCAGCGTAGCACAGGGAGGCACAGATACGCAGTATTTT. The chain is built from TRBV9 and TRBJ2-3, with D tentatively TRBD1 (6 bases). The CDR3 is 15 residues long. Germline-derived CDR1 and CDR2 are SGDLS and YYNGEE. Trimming cost V 0 bases and J 1 base, with 9 bases left between them.

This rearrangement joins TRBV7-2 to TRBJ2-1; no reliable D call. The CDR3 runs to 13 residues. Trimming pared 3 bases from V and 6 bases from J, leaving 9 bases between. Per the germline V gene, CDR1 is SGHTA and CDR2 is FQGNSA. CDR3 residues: CASSFRRANEQFF. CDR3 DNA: TGTGCCAGCAGCTTTAGAAGGGCCAATGAGCAGTTCTTC.

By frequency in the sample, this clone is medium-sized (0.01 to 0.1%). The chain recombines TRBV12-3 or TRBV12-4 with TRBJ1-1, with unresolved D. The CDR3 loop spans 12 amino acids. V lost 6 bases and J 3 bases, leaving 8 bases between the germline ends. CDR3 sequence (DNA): TGTGCCAGCAGCGGAACCGACACTGAAGCTTTCTTT. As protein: CASSGTDTEAFF.

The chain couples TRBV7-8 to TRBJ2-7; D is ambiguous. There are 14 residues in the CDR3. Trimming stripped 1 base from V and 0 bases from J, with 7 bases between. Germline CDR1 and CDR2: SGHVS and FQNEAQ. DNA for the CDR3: TGTGCCAGCAGCTTAGGGGTCCCCTCCTACGAGCAGTACTTC. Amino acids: CASSLGVPSYEQYF. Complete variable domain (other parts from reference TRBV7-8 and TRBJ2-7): GAGVSQSPRYKVAKRGQDVALRCDPISGHVSLFWYQQALGQGPEFLTYFQNEAQLDKSGLPSDRFFAERPEGSVSTLKIQRTQQEDSAVYLCASSLGVPSYEQYFGPGTRLTVT.

CDR3 bases: TGCGCCAGCAGCCTAGATACTAGCGGGAGGACAGATACGCAGTATTTT. Its translation: CASSLDTSGRTDTQYF. This chain joins TRBV5-1 and TRBJ2-3; 12 bases agree with TRBD2. Germline loops: CDR1 SGHRS, CDR2 YFSETQ. V lost 4 bases, J lost 3 bases, and 6 bases stayed unmatched. The length of the CDR3 is 16 residues.

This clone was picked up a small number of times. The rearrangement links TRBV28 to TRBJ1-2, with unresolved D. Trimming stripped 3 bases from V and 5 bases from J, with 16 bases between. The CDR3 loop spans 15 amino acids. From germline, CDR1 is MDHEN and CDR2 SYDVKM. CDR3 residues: CASSLATGRRYGYTF. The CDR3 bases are TGTGCCAGCAGTTTGGCGACGGGAAGAAGGTATGGCTACACCTTC.

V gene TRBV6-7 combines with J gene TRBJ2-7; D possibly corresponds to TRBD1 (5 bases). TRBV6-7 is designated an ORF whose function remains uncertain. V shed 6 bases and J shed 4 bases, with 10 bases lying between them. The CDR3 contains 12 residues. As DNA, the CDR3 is TGTGCCAGCAGGGGCAGGGTGTACGAGCAGTACTTC. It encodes CASRGRVYEQYF.

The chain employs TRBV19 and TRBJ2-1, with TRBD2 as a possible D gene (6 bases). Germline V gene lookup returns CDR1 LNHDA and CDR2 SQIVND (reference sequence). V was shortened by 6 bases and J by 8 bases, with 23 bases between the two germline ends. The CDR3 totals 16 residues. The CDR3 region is CASSATVDNRRDEQFF. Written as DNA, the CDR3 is TGTGCCAGTAGCGCTACGGTCGACAACAGGAGGGATGAGCAGTTCTTC. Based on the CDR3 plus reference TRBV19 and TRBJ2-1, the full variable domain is DGGITQSPKYLFRKEGQNVTLSCEQNLNHDAMYWYRQDPGQGLRLIYYSQIVNDFQKGDIAEGYSVSREKKESFPLTVTSAQKNPTAFYLCASSATVDNRRDEQFFGPGTRLTVL.

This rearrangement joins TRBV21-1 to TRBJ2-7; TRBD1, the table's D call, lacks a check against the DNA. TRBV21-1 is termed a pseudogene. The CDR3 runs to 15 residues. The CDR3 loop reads CASSKVGRSSYEQYF. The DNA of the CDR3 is TGTGCCAGCAGCAAAGTTGGCAGAAGCTCCTACGAGCAGTACTTC.

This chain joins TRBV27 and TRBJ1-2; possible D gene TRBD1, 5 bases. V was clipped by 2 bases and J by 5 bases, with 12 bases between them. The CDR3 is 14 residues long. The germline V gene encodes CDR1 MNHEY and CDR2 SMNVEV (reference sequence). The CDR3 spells CASSLTGGGYGYTF. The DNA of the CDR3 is TGTGCCAGCAGTTTAACCGGGGGTGGGTATGGCTACACCTTC.